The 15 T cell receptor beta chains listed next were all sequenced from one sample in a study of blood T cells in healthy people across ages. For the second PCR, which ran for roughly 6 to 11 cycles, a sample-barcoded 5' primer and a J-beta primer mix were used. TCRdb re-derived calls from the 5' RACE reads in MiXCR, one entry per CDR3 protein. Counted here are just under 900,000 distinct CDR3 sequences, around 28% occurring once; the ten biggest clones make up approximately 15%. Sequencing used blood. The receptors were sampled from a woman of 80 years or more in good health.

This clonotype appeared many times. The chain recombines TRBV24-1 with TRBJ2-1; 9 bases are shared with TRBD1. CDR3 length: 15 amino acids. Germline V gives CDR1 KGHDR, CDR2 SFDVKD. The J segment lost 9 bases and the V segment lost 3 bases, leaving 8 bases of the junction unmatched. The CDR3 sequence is CATSDQGTGIVEQFF. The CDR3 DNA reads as TGTGCCACCAGTGATCAAGGGACAGGGATCGTTGAGCAGTTCTTC.

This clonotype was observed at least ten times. CDR3: CSASDYGYTF. DNA of the CDR3: TGCAGTGCAAGCGATTATGGCTACACCTTC. The rearrangement links TRBV20-1 to TRBJ1-2, with D hard to call. Trimming took off 6 bases at V and 5 bases at J, with 7 bases between the two ends. This CDR3 is built from 10 residues. Germline V lookup: CDR1 DFQATT, CDR2 SNEGSKA (reference sequence).

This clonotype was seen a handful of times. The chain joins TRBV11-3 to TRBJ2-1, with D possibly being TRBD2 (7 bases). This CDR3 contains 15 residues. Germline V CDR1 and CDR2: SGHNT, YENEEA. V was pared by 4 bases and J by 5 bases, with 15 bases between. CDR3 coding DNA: TGTGCCAGCAGCTCCCCAAGGGGGGGGCACAATGAGCAGTTCTTC. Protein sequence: CASSSPRGGHNEQFF. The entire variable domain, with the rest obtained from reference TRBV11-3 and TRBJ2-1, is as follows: EAGVVQSPRYKIIEKKQPVAFWCNPISGHNTLYWYLQNLGQGPELLIRYENEEAVDDSQLPKDRFSAERLKGVDSTLKIQPAELGDSAVYLCASSSPRGGHNEQFFGPGTRLTVL.

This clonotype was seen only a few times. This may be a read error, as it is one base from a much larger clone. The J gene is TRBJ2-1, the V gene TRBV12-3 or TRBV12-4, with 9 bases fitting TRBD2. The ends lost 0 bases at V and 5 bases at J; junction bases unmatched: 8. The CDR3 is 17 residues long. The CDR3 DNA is TGTGCCAGCAGTTTAGCGTGGCGAGCGGGGGGTCACAATGAGCAGTTCTTC. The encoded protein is CASSLAWRAGGHNEQFF.

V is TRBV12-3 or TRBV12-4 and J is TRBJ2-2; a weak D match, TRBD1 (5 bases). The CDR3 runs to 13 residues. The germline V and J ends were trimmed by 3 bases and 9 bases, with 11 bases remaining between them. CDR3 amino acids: CASSFQGSRELFF. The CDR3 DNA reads TGTGCCAGCAGTTTTCAGGGATCAAGGGAGCTGTTTTTT.

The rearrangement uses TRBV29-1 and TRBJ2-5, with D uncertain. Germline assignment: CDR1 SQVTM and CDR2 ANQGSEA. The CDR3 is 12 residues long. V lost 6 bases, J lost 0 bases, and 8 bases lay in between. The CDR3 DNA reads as TGCAGCGTGTGGGTTTACCAAGAGACCCAGTACTTC. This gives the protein CSVWVYQETQYF.

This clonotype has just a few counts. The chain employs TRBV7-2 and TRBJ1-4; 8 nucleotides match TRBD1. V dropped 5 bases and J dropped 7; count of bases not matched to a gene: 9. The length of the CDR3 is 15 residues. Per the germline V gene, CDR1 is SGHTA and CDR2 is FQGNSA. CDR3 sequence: CASSTGQGRAEKLFF. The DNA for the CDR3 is TGTGCCAGCAGCACAGGACAGGGAAGGGCTGAAAAACTGTTTTTT.

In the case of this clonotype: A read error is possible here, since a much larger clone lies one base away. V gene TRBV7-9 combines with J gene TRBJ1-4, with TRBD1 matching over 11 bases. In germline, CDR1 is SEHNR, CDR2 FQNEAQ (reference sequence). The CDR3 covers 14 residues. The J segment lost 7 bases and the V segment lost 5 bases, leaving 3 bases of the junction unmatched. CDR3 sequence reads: CASSAGTGGEKLFF. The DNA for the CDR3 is TGTGCCAGCAGCGCCGGGACAGGGGGTGAAAAACTGTTTTTT.

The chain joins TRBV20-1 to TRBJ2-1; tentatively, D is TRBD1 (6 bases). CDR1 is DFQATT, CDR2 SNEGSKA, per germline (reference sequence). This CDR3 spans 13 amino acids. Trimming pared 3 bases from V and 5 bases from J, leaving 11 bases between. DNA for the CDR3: TGCAGTGCTAGGGCAGGGGCTAACAATGAGCAGTTCTTC. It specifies CSARAGANNEQFF.

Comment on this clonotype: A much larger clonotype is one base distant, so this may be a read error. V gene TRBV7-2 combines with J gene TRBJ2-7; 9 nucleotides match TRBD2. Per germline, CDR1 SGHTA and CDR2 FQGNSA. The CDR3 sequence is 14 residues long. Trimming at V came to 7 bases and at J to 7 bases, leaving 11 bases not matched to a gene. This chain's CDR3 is CASTPAGGYNEQYF. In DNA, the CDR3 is TGTGCCAGCACCCCAGCGGGGGGCTACAATGAGCAGTACTTC. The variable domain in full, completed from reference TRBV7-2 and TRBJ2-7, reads GAGVSQSPSNKVTEKGKDVELRCDPISGHTALYWYRQSLGQGLEFLIYFQGNSAPDKSGLPSDRFSAERTGGSVSTLTIQRTQQEDSAVYLCASTPAGGYNEQYFGPGTRLTVT.

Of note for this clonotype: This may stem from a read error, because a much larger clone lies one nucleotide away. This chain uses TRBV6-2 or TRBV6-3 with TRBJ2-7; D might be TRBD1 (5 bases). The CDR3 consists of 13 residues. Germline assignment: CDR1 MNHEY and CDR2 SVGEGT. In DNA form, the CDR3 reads TGTGCCAGCAGGTACTCGATGGGGCGGGAGCAGTACTTC. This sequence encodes CASRYSMGREQYF.

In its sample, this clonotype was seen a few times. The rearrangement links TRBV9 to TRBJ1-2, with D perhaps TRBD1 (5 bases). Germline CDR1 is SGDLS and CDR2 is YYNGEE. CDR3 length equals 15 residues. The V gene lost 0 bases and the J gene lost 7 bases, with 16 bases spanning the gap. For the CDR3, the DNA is TGTGCCAGCAGCGTAGAAGGCGGGACTAACCGTGGCTACACCTTC. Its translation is CASSVEGGTNRGYTF.

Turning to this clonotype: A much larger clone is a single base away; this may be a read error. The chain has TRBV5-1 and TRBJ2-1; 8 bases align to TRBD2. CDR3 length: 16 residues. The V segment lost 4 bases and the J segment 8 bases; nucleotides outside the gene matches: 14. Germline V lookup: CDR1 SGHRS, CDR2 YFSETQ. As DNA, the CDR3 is TGCGCCAGCAGCCAAGGGCGAGCGGGGGTGGTAGATGAGCAGTTCTTC. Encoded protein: CASSQGRAGVVDEQFF.

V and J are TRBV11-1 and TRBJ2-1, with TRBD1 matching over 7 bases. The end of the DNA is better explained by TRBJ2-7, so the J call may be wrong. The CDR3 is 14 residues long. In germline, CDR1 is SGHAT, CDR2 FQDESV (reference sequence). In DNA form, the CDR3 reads TGTGCCAGCAGCTTTGGGACAGTTTACAATGAGCAGTACTTC. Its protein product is CASSFGTVYNEQYF.

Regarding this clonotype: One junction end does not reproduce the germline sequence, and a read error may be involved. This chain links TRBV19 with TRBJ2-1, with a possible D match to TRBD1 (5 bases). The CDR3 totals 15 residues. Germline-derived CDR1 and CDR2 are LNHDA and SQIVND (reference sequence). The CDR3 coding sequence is TGTGCCAGTAGGTGGGGTAAGGGGTATAGCAATGTGCAGTTCTTC. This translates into CASRWGKGYSNVQFF. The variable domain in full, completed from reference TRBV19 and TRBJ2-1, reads DGGITQSPKYLFRKEGQNVTLSCEQNLNHDAMYWYRQDPGQGLRLIYYSQIVNDFQKGDIAEGYSVSREKKESFPLTVTSAQKNPTAFYLCASRWGKGYSNVQFFGPGTRLTVL.